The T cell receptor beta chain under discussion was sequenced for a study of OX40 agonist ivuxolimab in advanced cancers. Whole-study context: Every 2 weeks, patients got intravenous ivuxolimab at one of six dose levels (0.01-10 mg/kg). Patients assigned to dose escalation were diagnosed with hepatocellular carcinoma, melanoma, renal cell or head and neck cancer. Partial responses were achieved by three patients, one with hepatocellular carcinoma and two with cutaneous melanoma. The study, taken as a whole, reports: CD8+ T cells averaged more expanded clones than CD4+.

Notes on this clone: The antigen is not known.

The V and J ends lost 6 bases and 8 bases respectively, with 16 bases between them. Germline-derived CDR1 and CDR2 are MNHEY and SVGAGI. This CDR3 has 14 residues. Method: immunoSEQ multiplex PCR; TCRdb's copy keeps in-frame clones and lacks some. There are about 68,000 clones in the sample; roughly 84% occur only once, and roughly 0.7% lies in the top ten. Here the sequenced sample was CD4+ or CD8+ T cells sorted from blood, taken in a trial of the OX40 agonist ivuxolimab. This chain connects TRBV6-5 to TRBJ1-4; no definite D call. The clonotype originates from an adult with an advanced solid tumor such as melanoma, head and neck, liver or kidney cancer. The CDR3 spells CASSRASSGEKLFF. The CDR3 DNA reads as TGTGCCAGCAGCCGAGCCTCGTCAGGCGAAAAACTGTTTTTT.